The clone carrying this T cell receptor beta chain was counted ten times or more. Its antigen remains unidentified. Populations obtained by sorting all exceeded 95% purity. The sample comes from a study of beta chain features in type 1 diabetes. Turning to the study itself: Age, gender and cell yields were alike across patients and healthy donors. Examination spanned about 110 million sorted cells from all samples.

Expressed TCRB transcripts were sequenced, since all the RNA that had been isolated was reverse transcribed. The data were produced by immunoSEQ multiplex PCR, yet TCRdb's version contains in-frame clones alone and is incomplete. The sample lists roughly 300,000 clones, approximately 8% occurring once. The study, taken as a whole, reports: PCR might favor shorter templates, equally in patients and controls.

This receptor was obtained from a woman aged 18-29 years in good health. Source material: central memory CD4+ T cells from blood.

The CDR3 nucleotides are TGTGCCAGCAGACAGGGCACAGATACGCAGTATTTT. This gives the protein CASRQGTDTQYF. The chain is built from TRBV2 and TRBJ2-3, with a tentative D call TRBD1 (5 bases). CDR3 length: 12 residues. Per germline, CDR1 SNHLY and CDR2 FYNNEI. The V and J ends lost 6 bases and 1 base respectively, with 5 bases between them.